The clone carrying this T cell receptor (beta chain) showed up just a few times. MiXCR, applied by TCRdb to the RT-PCR reads, yields one record per CDR3 protein. Of 400,000 to 500,000 distinct CDR3 sequences listed, approximately 16% are singletons. This CDR3 region has 13 residues. The V segment lost 5 bases and the J segment 9 bases; nucleotides outside the gene matches: 4. The data derive from a study of patients and donors after allogeneic stem cell transplantation. The sequence came from a human donor who was either an allogeneic HSCT recipient or a stem cell or donor lymphocyte infusion donor (not recorded which). It is not recorded whose cells these are; they may come from a transplant donor. The V and J genes are TRBV12-3 or TRBV12-4 and TRBJ1-6; 7 nucleotides line up with TRBD1. Sequenced input: blood, either unsorted or a sorted T cell fraction (not recorded which). CDR3 amino acids: CASSRGHFSPLHF. The CDR3 region has the DNA TGTGCCAGCAGTAGGGGGCATTTTTCACCCCTCCACTTT.